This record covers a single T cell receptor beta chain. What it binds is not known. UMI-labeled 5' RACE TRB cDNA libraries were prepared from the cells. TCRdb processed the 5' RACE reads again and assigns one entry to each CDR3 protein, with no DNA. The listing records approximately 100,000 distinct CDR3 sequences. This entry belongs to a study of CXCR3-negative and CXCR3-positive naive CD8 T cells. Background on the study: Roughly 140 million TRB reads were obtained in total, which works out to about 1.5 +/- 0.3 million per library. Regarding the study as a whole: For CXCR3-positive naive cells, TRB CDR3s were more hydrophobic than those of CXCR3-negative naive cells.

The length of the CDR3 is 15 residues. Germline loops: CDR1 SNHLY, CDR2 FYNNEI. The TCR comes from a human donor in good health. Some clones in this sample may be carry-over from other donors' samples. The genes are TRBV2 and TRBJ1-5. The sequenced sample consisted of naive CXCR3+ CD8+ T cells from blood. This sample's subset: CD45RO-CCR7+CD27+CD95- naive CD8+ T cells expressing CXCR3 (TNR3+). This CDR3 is CASSEWQGENQPQHF.